This T cell receptor beta chain was recovered during a study of blood T cell repertoires in COVID-19. The V gene's germline CDR1 is LNHNV and CDR2 YYDKDF (reference sequence). With V trimmed by 1 base and J by 5 bases, 1 base remained unmatched. The CDR3 contains 13 residues. Clones were read by immunoSEQ multiplex PCR, and TCRdb kept only the in-frame ones, dropping some. The sample shows more than 70,000 clones, less than 90% of them seen only once. This clonotype originated in a man aged 80 or over with active or convalescent COVID-19. Sequences were obtained from peripheral blood. The rearrangement uses TRBV15 and TRBJ2-7, with 8 bases identical to TRBD2. In nucleotides, the CDR3 is TGTGCCACCAGCAGAGTTAGCGGGAACGAGCAGTACTTC. Amino acids: CATSRVSGNEQYF.